The rows below give T cell receptor beta chains drawn from one sample of a study of T cell repertoires in cytomegalovirus infection. These receptors' antigens are unknown. TCRdb re-analysed the reads in MiXCR, keeping a single row per CDR3 protein. The sample yields 650,000 to 850,000 distinct CDR3 sequences, about 27% seen once. Here the sequenced sample was cultured CD8+ T cells from PBMCs, taken from culture after CMV antigen stimulation. These receptors all come from a human donor in good health (CMV status not recorded). Some clones in this sample may be carry-over from other donors' samples. Both conserved end residues are part of each CDR3. The D gene is left open where the match is weak. Clone size is shown for a subset of rows, as once, few, many or a class of expanded clone.

>TRBV7-8|NA|TRBJ1-3|few
TGTGCCAGCAGCCTGGGACGGGGATTCTCTGGAAACACCATATATTTT
CASSLGRGFSGNTIYF
>TRBV6-2/TRBV6-3|NA|TRBJ2-5|few
TGTGCCAGCAGTTTACGGGGGACCTTGGAGACCCAGTACTTC
CASSLRGTLETQYF
>TRBV13|TRBD1|TRBJ2-7|few
TGTGCCAGCAGCTCGCAGGGGGACGCCTGGTACGAGCAGTACTTC
CASSSQGDAWYEQYF
>TRBV9|TRBD2|TRBJ2-1|once
TGTGCCAGCAGCGTAGCGACGGGGGGGCGCAATGAGCAGTTCTTC
CASSVATGGRNEQFF
>TRBV19|NA|TRBJ2-3|NA
TGTGCCAGTAGCGCGGACGGGCCAAGTACAGATACGCAGTATTTT
CASSADGPSTDTQYF
>TRBV12-3/TRBV12-4|NA|TRBJ1-4|many
TGTGCCAGCAGCCAAACCGGGACCCCAACTAATGAAAAACTGTTTTTT
CASSQTGTPTNEKLFF
>TRBV6-9|TRBD1|TRBJ1-4|NA
TGTGCCAGCAGTTATTACCCAGGGGGGTCTAATGAAAAACTGTTTTTT
CASSYYPGGSNEKLFF
>TRBV24-1|NA|TRBJ2-3|NA
TGTGCCACCAGTGATGGGGGTGACACGGGTGGAGATACGCAGTATTTT
CATSDGGDTGGDTQYF
>TRBV10-3|NA|TRBJ2-6|NA
TGTGCCATCAGTATCAGGGGAGCGGGGTTGGCCGGGGCCAACGTCCTGACTTTC
CAISIRGAGLAGANVLTF
>TRBV7-2|NA|TRBJ2-2|NA
TGTGCCAGCAGCATAGCAGGGAGTGTGAACACCGGGGAGCTGTTTTTT
CASSIAGSVNTGELFF
>TRBV10-3|TRBD2|TRBJ2-2|NA
TGTGCCATCAGTGAGCCAGCGAGCGGGGGGAACACCGGGGAGCTGTTTTTT
CAISEPASGGNTGELFF
>TRBV19|NA|TRBJ1-6|few
TGTGCCAGTAGTATTAAGGGGACCTATAATTCACCCCTCCACTTT
CASSIKGTYNSPLHF
>TRBV4-3|TRBD1|TRBJ2-2|NA
TGCGCCAGCAGCCGACGGTTCGCCGGGACAGCTCCCCTAGGGGCCGGGGAGCTGTTTTTT
CASSRRFAGTAPLGAGELFF
>TRBV27|NA|TRBJ2-1|few
TGTGCCAGCAGTCCGTACAGGGCCTCCTACAATGAGCAGTTCTTC
CASSPYRASYNEQFF
>TRBV14|NA|TRBJ1-6|NA
TGTGCCAGCAGAGTCTCGGACAGAATTAATTCACCCCTCCACTTT
CASRVSDRINSPLHF
>TRBV12-3/TRBV12-4|NA|TRBJ2-5|few
TGTGCCAGCAGTTTCCTCGGGACGGACGAAGAAAGGAACTTC
CASSFLGTDEERNF
>TRBV5-1|NA|TRBJ2-2|NA
TGCGCCAGCAGCTTCTCGGGCATGGGGACCGGGGAGCTGTTTTTT
CASSFSGMGTGELFF
>TRBV7-6|NA|TRBJ1-2|NA
TGTGCCTCCCAGGATGGCTACACCTTC
CASQDGYTF
>TRBV5-1|TRBD1|TRBJ2-1|few
TGCGCCAGCAGCTCCGCGGACAGGTCCAATGAGCAGTTCTTC
CASSSADRSNEQFF
>TRBV7-9|TRBD2|TRBJ2-1|few
TGTGCCAGCAGCTTAGTTCGGCTAGCGGGGATGGGTGAGCAGTTCTTC
CASSLVRLAGMGEQFF
>TRBV12-3/TRBV12-4|NA|TRBJ2-1|many
TGTGCCAGCAGTTTTACTGGGAAGGATGAGCAGTTCTTC
CASSFTGKDEQFF
>TRBV11-2|TRBD2|TRBJ2-2|many
TGTGCCAGCAGTAGCCGGGGACTAGCGGGGGCCTTGAACACCGGGGAGCTGTTTTTT
CASSSRGLAGALNTGELFF
>TRBV28|TRBD2|TRBJ2-5|NA
TGTGCCAGCAGTTTTACCTCCCTCGGATCTAGCGGGGGGCCAGAGCGTAAAGAGACCCAGTACTTC
CASSFTSLGSSGGPERKETQYF
>TRBV11-2|NA|TRBJ2-7|NA
TGTGCCAGCAGCTACGGTTCCGCCTACGAGCAGTACTTC
CASSYGSAYEQYF
>TRBV18|NA|TRBJ1-3|NA
TGTGCCACCTTCGACCCGGGGGCATCTGGAAACACCATATATTTT
CATFDPGASGNTIYF
>TRBV25-1|NA|TRBJ1-4|NA
TGTGCCAGCAGTGATTGGAGGGACGGGGAAAAACTGTTTTTT
CASSDWRDGEKLFF
>TRBV4-2|NA|TRBJ1-4|NA
TGTGCCAGCAGCCAGGTTGAAAAACTGTTTTTT
CASSQVEKLFF
>TRBV15|NA|TRBJ1-4|few
TGTGCCACCAGCAGAGATCGAGCTAAGGGAGAAAAACTGTTTTTT
CATSRDRAKGEKLFF
>TRBV4-1|NA|TRBJ1-6|few
TGCGCCAGCAGCCCCCCGCTCATGGATTCACCCCTCCACTTT
CASSPPLMDSPLHF
>TRBV6-5|NA|TRBJ1-3|NA
TGTGCCAGCAGTTACCATTGGACAGACGCCAGCTCTGGAAACACCATATATTTT
CASSYHWTDASSGNTIYF
>TRBV7-8|TRBD2|TRBJ2-5|few
TGTGCCAGCGGCGGGGGGGCCCCGGAGACCCAGTACTTC
CASGGGAPETQYF
>TRBV7-2|NA|TRBJ2-7|few
TGTGCCAGCAGCGACGACGGCTACGAGCAGTACTTC
CASSDDGYEQYF
>TRBV7-9|NA|TRBJ2-7|NA
TGTGCCAGCAGCTTAGACCCTGGAGGGTCGAGCTCCTACGAGCAGTACTTC
CASSLDPGGSSSYEQYF
>TRBV7-6|TRBD2|TRBJ2-7|few
TGTGCCAGCAGCTCACCGACCACGGGGGGAGAGGAGCCCTACGAGCAGTACTTC
CASSSPTTGGEEPYEQYF
>TRBV28|NA|TRBJ1-5|NA
TGTGCCAGCAGTTTGTATACGGATAGCTATAGCAATCAGCCCCAGCATTTT
CASSLYTDSYSNQPQHF
>TRBV7-6|TRBD1|TRBJ1-1|many
TGTGCCAGCAGCGACTCCGGGACAGGTGAAGCTTTCTTT
CASSDSGTGEAFF
>TRBV5-6|TRBD1|TRBJ1-4|NA
TGTGCCAGCAGTACCGGGACAGTGATACAGCGGGATGAAAAACTGTTTTTT
CASSTGTVIQRDEKLFF
>TRBV11-2|NA|TRBJ2-5|NA
TGTGCCAGCAGCTTGGGCGGAATTGGGGGGACCCAGTACTTC
CASSLGGIGGTQYF
>TRBV12-5|TRBD1|TRBJ1-1|NA
TGTGCTAGTGGTTTGGACGAGGCAGGGGGCAGTCACACTGAAGCTTTCTTT
CASGLDEAGGSHTEAFF
>TRBV19|NA|TRBJ2-1|NA
TGTGCCAGTAGTATAGCGAGGGGCAATGAGCAGTTCTTC
CASSIARGNEQFF